This T cell receptor beta chain came from a study of beta chain features in type 1 diabetes. Study-wide context: Healthy donors, compared against patients, showed similar age, gender and cell yields.

A sort by CD45RO/CCR7/CD25/CD127/CD95/CD27 yielded CD4+ naive, central memory, regulatory and stem cell-like memory cells. J lost 3 bases, V lost 4 bases, and 2 bases had no gene match. Germline V gene sequence: CDR1 MDHEN, CDR2 SYDVKM. The CDR3 has 14 residues. Findings and caveats of the study: All four CD4+ subsets of Type 1 diabetes patients contained TCRB CDR3s that were moderately but significantly shorter. A closer apparent resemblance between naive, central memory and Treg TCRB repertoires was seen in patients than in healthy donors. Whatever favoring of shorter templates PCR might show would apply equally to patients and controls.

This clone showed up just a few times. Its antigen is not identified. This specimen includes other DNA sequences encoding the same CDR3. Sequencing targeted expressed TCRB transcripts, as all isolated RNA had been reverse transcribed. Profiling relied on immunoSEQ multiplex PCR, and the TCRdb table lists in-frame clones only, not all of them. The table shows about 260,000 clones, with around 21% occurring only once. The rearrangement links TRBV28 to TRBJ1-1; the match to TRBD1 covers 10 bases. Specimen: naive CD4+ T cells from blood. This receptor was obtained from a woman aged 40 to 50 with type 1 diabetes. CDR3 DNA sequence: TGTGCCAGCAGTTCTGGACAGGGGGACACTGAAGCTTTCTTT. Amino acid sequence: CASSSGQGDTEAFF.